These T cell receptor beta chains were read from a single sample in a study of shared clonotypes between healthy human individuals. Clones were read by immunoSEQ multiplex PCR, and TCRdb kept only the in-frame ones, dropping some. Among hundreds of thousands of clones, around 96% were seen once, and the ten largest hold 0.06%. Sequencing was carried out using naive CD4+ T cells sorted from blood. These receptors all stem from a woman between 25 and 40 years old in good health. Both conserved end residues are trimmed from each CDR3.

J gene,V gene,CDR3 protein
TRBJ2-5,TRBV28,ASSSRTSVETQY
TRBJ2-1,TRBV11-2,ASRRVARDYNEQF
TRBJ2-3,TRBV5-1,ASAGASVDRTDTQY
TRBJ1-2,TRBV28,ASSSTDYGYT
TRBJ2-7,TRBV29-1,SVYLHGPGAYEQY
TRBJ2-5,TRBV18,ASSPPTVEEQY
TRBJ1-4,TRBV5-1,ASSPQGFFEKLF
TRBJ2-5,TRBV7-6,ASRPLAGDGKTQY
TRBJ2-7,TRBV5-1,ASSSQTGGARIGEQY
TRBJ2-1,TRBV2,ASRGVNSGRGINEQF
TRBJ1-2,TRBV7-3,ASSRTGGPNYGYT
TRBJ2-1,TRBV28,ASLPRTGRGGNSYNEQF
TRBJ1-5,TRBV2,ASSREQINQPQH
TRBJ2-3,TRBV6-1,ASSEEVGNTDTQY
TRBJ2-7,TRBV5-8,ASSGRQGIPYEQY
TRBJ2-1,TRBV7-9,ASSLVHQSLGGNEQF
TRBJ2-7,TRBV11-2,ASSTRLAGAGEQY
TRBJ2-1,TRBV19,ASSTQGREQF
TRBJ2-7,TRBV11-3,ASSSQGQANEQY
TRBJ1-3,TRBV2,ASSDHSGNTIY
TRBJ2-5,TRBV4-1,ASNPREGEETQY
TRBJ1-1,TRBV11-2,ASSLDRRATEAF
TRBJ1-5,TRBV10-2,ASRIDINNQPQH
TRBJ2-7,TRBV10-3,AIRGLAGVEEQY
TRBJ2-7,TRBV2,ASSGTREMGEQY
TRBJ2-3,TRBV5-1,ASSLLAGRTDTQY
TRBJ1-6,TRBV7-9,ASTSTGTGNSPLH
TRBJ1-4,TRBV5-1,ASSLVGENEKLF
TRBJ2-5,TRBV5-1,ASSLAVGSAETQY
TRBJ1-6,TRBV28,ASTGQGHSPLH
TRBJ2-7,TRBV6-1,ASTMLQGDSYEQY
.,TRBV28,ASSSWATYEQY
TRBJ2-7,TRBV2,ASSPGLADPSYEQY
TRBJ2-7,TRBV27,ASSSTGQGWYEQY
TRBJ2-3,TRBV5-1,ASSPGLDLSDTQY
TRBJ2-1,TRBV28,ASSSTPGRSYNEQF
TRBJ1-1,TRBV28,ASSTDGTVPNTEAF
TRBJ2-7,TRBV5-1,ASSFLAVSYEQY
TRBJ2-5,TRBV19,ASSIVGAEETQY
TRBJ1-5,TRBV10-2,ASSERGVTGNQPQH
TRBJ2-7,TRBV10-2,ASSGGTSGTYEQY
TRBJ2-4,TRBV6-7,ASSYRKDCAIQY
TRBJ2-7,TRBV14,ASSRIGTVAYEQY
TRBJ2-7,TRBV25-1,ASVSEITYEQY
TRBJ2-1,TRBV2,ASNPSGAYRYNEQF